This TCR beta chain was obtained from a study of tumor-infiltrating lymphocytes in localized non-small cell lung cancer. Overall study findings and caveats: Different pieces of the same tissue were used for each assay.

CDR1 and CDR2 from the germline V gene are SNHLY and FYNNEI. The CDR3 has 16 residues. The germline V and J ends were trimmed by 1 base and 4 bases, with 11 bases remaining between them. Profiling relied on immunoSEQ multiplex PCR, and the TCRdb table lists in-frame clones only, not all of them. Here the sample spans around 15,000 clones, 70% to 90% being singletons. Comment on this clone: Its specificity is not known.

The TCR was taken from a human donor with non-small cell lung cancer. The gene calls are TRBV2 and TRBJ2-6; D remains ambiguous. Sequences were obtained from uninvolved lung tissue not adjacent to the tumor. As DNA, the CDR3 is TGTGCCAGCAGTGAAGGAAAGGGTTACGGGGCCAACGTCCTGACTTTC. Protein: CASSEGKGYGANVLTF.